The 10 T cell receptor beta chains in this list originate from one sample, sequenced in a study of identical twins. TCRdb recomputed calls from the 5' RACE reads with MiXCR, one row per CDR3 protein. The table has 500,000 to 700,000 distinct CDR3 sequences, 7.1% seen once. The data also belong to a second study, concerning yellow fever vaccine responses in identical twins.

Specimen: PBMCs. The source of these receptors is a woman aged 18 to 35 in good health.

The CDR3, as DNA: TGCGCCAGCAGCTTGGCTGAAGTTGGACGAGAGACCCAGTACTTC. Its protein product is CASSLAEVGRETQYF. The chain combines TRBV5-1 with TRBJ2-5; D is unresolved. V dropped 0 bases and J dropped 4 bases, with 13 bases sitting between them. CDR3 size: 15 residues. Germline CDR1 is SGHRS and CDR2 is YFSETQ.

This chain links TRBV28 with TRBJ2-2; 11 nucleotides agree with TRBD1. The J segment lost 6 bases and the V segment lost 6 bases, leaving 3 bases of the junction unmatched. CDR1 and CDR2 from the germline V gene are MDHEN and SYDVKM. This CDR3 has 14 amino acids. CDR3 sequence (DNA): TGTGCCAGCAGGGACAGGGGGCCCGCCGGGGAGCTGTTTTTT. It translates to CASRDRGPAGELFF.

This clonotype was detected many times. In DNA form, the CDR3 reads TGCAGTGCTAGCGGAACCCGACAGGAGCAGTACGTC. Protein sequence: CSASGTRQEQYV. J is TRBJ2-7 and V is TRBV20-1, with a tentative D call TRBD1 (5 bases). This CDR3 spans 12 amino acids. V gave up 3 bases and J gave up 7 bases, with 13 bases separating them. The germline gives CDR1 DFQATT, CDR2 SNEGSKA (reference sequence).

The genes are TRBV29-1 and TRBJ1-2; the D gene is possibly TRBD1 (5 bases). Trimming pared 3 bases from V and 4 bases from J, leaving 12 bases between. Per the germline V gene, CDR1 is SQVTM and CDR2 is ANQGSEA. This CDR3 comprises 13 residues. Here the CDR3 DNA reads TGCAGCGTTGAGTTTGCTGGGGGCTATGGCTACACCTTC. It codes for CSVEFAGGYGYTF.

The V and J genes are TRBV7-7 and TRBJ2-7, with TRBD1 matching over 12 bases. CDR3 length: 15 amino acids. The ends lost 5 bases at V and 7 bases at J; junction bases unmatched: 9. Germline V gene lookup returns CDR1 SSHAT and CDR2 FNYEAQ (reference sequence). As DNA, the CDR3 is TGTGCCAGCAGCCTCGGGACAGGGGGCGATTCTGAGCAGTACTTC. Amino acid sequence: CASSLGTGGDSEQYF.

Many counts were recorded for this clonotype. This chain joins TRBV10-3 and TRBJ1-2, with TRBD1 matching over 7 bases. CDR3 length equals 13 residues. Germline V gene data show CDR1 as ENHRY and CDR2 as SYGVKD. J lost 8 bases, V lost 5 bases, and 8 bases had no gene match. CDR3 amino acids: CAISPPGGGGYTF. CDR3 coding DNA: TGTGCCATCAGTCCTCCAGGGGGAGGCGGCTACACCTTC.

The rearrangement joins TRBV20-1 to TRBJ1-2, with D possibly TRBD1 on 6 matching bases. Trimming removed 0 bases from V and 6 bases from J, with 20 bases in between. CDR3 length equals 16 residues. In germline, CDR1 is DFQATT, CDR2 SNEGSKA (reference sequence). The chain's CDR3 is CSARDLGRGGVDGYTF. Here the CDR3 DNA reads TGCAGTGCTAGAGATCTGGGAAGGGGGGGAGTGGATGGCTACACCTTC.

Many counts were recorded for this clonotype. V usage is TRBV5-1 and J usage is TRBJ2-6, with D unresolved. With 0 bases removed from V and 0 bases from J, the gap between germline ends came to 4 bases. The CDR3 covers 15 residues. Germline-derived CDR1 and CDR2 are SGHRS and YFSETQ. CDR3 sequence (DNA): TGCGCCAGCAGCTTGGAAAGCTCTGGGGCCAACGTCCTGACTTTC. Encoded protein: CASSLESSGANVLTF.

The sample holds many counts of this clonotype. The chain employs TRBV28 and TRBJ1-6, with D perhaps TRBD1 (6 bases). The CDR3 consists of 15 residues. Deletions cut 6 bases from V and 0 bases from J, with 9 bases between. CDR1 and CDR2 from the germline V gene are MDHEN and SYDVKM. CDR3 in DNA: TGTGCCAGCAGGGACAGTAGCTCCTATAATTCACCCCTCCACTTT. It is translated as CASRDSSSYNSPLHF.

The rearrangement links TRBV5-3 to TRBJ2-2; perhaps D is TRBD1 or TRBD2 (6 bases each). TRBV5-3 is treated as an ORF (open reading frame) with a function not yet certain. The CDR3 is 15 residues long. Trimming took 3 bases from V and 3 from J, leaving 12 bases between them. CDR3 sequence reads: CARSSRGGYTGELFF. The CDR3 bases are TGTGCCAGAAGCTCCAGGGGAGGCTACACCGGGGAGCTGTTTTTT.